These T cell receptor beta chains were read from a single sample in a study of shared clonotypes between healthy human individuals. Clones were read by immunoSEQ multiplex PCR, and TCRdb kept only the in-frame ones, dropping some. The sample records millions of clones, roughly 92% being singletons. Sequenced material: naive CD4+ T cells sorted from blood. These receptor sequences come from a man younger than 30 in good health. Each CDR3 is given with its conserved first and last residue. The D gene is left open where the match is weak. Size is omitted from some rows. Given values are once, few, many or a class for expanded clones.

TRBJ2-7 - TRBV5-3 - CARSLSVSTSTYEQYF TGTGCCAGAAGCTTGAGCGTCAGTACCAGTACCTACGAGCAGTACTTC
TRBJ1-4 once TRBV5-1 - CASSADWGKLFF TGCGCCAGCAGCGCTGACTGGGGAAAACTGTTTTTT
TRBJ1-1 - TRBV7-2 - CASSLNGQLNTEAFF TGTGCCAGCAGCTTAAATGGACAATTGAACACTGAAGCTTTCTTT
TRBJ2-6 - TRBV28 - CASSSQGSGANVLTF TGTGCCAGCAGTTCACAGGGATCCGGGGCCAACGTCCTGACTTTC
TRBJ2-7 once TRBV5-8 TRBD1 CASRPTGGVYEQYF TGTGCCAGCAGGCCGACAGGGGGAGTGTACGAGCAGTACTTC
TRBJ2-3 - TRBV5-1 TRBD2 CATRTSGTSTDTQYF TGCGCCACCAGGACTAGCGGTACTAGCACAGATACGCAGTATTTT
TRBJ2-5 - TRBV5-1 - CASSLGGSSRGETQYF TGCGCCAGCAGCTTGGGCGGCTCCTCGAGGGGTGAGACCCAGTACTTC
TRBJ2-5 - TRBV7-2 - CASSIHSRETQYF TGTGCCAGCAGCATACATTCCAGGGAGACCCAGTACTTC
TRBJ2-3 - TRBV10-3 TRBD1 CAIRGQGSTDTQYF TGTGCCATCAGGGGACAGGGTAGCACAGATACGCAGTATTTT
TRBJ1-3 - TRBV5-6 TRBD1 CASSVDRGRNTIYF TGTGCCAGCAGTGTCGACAGGGGAAGAAACACCATATATTTT
TRBJ2-5 - TRBV10-3 - CATTRGLQETQYF TGTGCCACCACTAGGGGTCTACAAGAGACCCAGTACTTC
TRBJ2-7 - TRBV6-6 TRBD1 CASSKVDRGPHEQYF TGTGCCAGCAGTAAAGTGGACAGGGGGCCCCACGAGCAGTACTTC
TRBJ2-5 - TRBV28 - CASSLNRETQYF TGTGCCAGCAGTTTAAACAGGGAGACCCAGTACTTC
TRBJ1-2 - TRBV30 - CAWSVQRDGGYTF TGTGCCTGGAGTGTACAGAGGGACGGCGGCTACACCTTC
TRBJ1-1 - TRBV21-1 - CASSNRTGSNWSEAFF TGTGCCAGCAGCAATCGGACAGGGTCGAATTGGTCTGAAGCTTTCTTT
TRBJ2-6 - TRBV5-1 TRBD1 CASSTIGQGAPGANVLTF TGCGCCAGCAGCACCATCGGACAGGGGGCGCCCGGGGCCAACGTCCTGACTTTC
TRBJ2-7 - TRBV5-1 TRBD2 CASSSGTSGSYEQYF TGCGCCAGCAGCTCCGGGACTAGCGGATCCTACGAGCAGTACTTC
TRBJ2-7 - TRBV19 TRBD1 CASSIAGTVSYEQYF TGTGCCAGTAGTATCGCCGGGACAGTCTCCTACGAGCAGTACTTC
TRBJ2-6 - TRBV5-6 - CASSLPGYVFSGANVLTF TGTGCCAGCAGCCTCCCTGGATACGTCTTCTCTGGGGCCAACGTCCTGACTTTC
TRBJ2-5 - TRBV10-3 - CAISESSRLGQGGETQYF TGTGCCATCAGTGAATCTTCGAGACTTGGGCAGGGTGGAGAGACCCAGTACTTC
TRBJ2-3 - TRBV18 - CASSTQSTDTQYF TGTGCCAGCTCAACTCAGAGCACAGATACGCAGTATTTT
TRBJ2-1 - TRBV13 - CASSFNGGRTYNEQFF TGTGCCAGCAGCTTTAACGGGGGGCGAACCTACAATGAGCAGTTCTTC
TRBJ1-1 - TRBV5-1 - CASSLSRGTEAFF TGCGCCAGCAGCTTGTCCCGGGGCACTGAAGCTTTCTTT
TRBJ2-5 - TRBV19 - CASRGIETQYF TGTGCCAGTAGAGGGATTGAGACCCAGTACTTC
TRBJ1-5 - TRBV19 TRBD1 CASSRDRGTQPQHF TGTGCCAGTAGTCGGGACAGGGGTACCCAGCCCCAGCATTTT
TRBJ2-3 - TRBV5-1 TRBD2 CASSPLTSGVTDTQYF TGCGCCAGCAGCCCCCTGACTAGCGGGGTAACAGATACGCAGTATTTT
TRBJ2-1 - TRBV7-2 TRBD2 CASSLGLAVHNEQFF TGTGCCAGCAGCTTAGGGCTAGCGGTACACAATGAGCAGTTCTTC
TRBJ1-6 - TRBV9 - CASSVGGQLNSPLHF TGTGCCAGCAGCGTCGGAGGTCAGCTTAATTCACCCCTCCACTTT
TRBJ1-6 - TRBV18 - CASSPLAGSPGNSPLHF TGTGCCAGCTCACCCCTAGCAGGGTCACCCGGAAATTCACCCCTCCACTTT
TRBJ2-5 - TRBV4-3 TRBD1 CASSTGQGNQETQYF TGCGCCAGCAGTACCGGACAGGGAAACCAAGAGACCCAGTACTTC
TRBJ2-2 - TRBV10-3 - CAISATSGELFF TGTGCCATCAGTGCGACTAGCGGGGAGCTGTTTTTT
TRBJ2-2 - TRBV6-5 - CASQRGLKAAGELFF TGTGCCAGCCAACGGGGGCTTAAGGCCGCCGGGGAGCTGTTTTTT
TRBJ2-5 once TRBV4-1 - CASSPGLAAQETQYF TGCGCCAGCAGCCCAGGCCTGGCGGCCCAAGAGACCCAGTACTTC